Each of the 27 T cell receptor beta chains below was sequenced from the same sample in a study of T cells in Graves' hyperthyroidism and ophthalmopathy. RNA transcripts were the template for amplifying TCR beta CDR3 regions. TCR CDR3 underwent first-round RT-PCR with the HTBI primer set. In TCRdb, the multiplex PCR reads were re-called with MiXCR into one record per CDR3 protein. The sample has about 380,000 distinct CDR3 sequences, around 13% seen once; the top ten hold approximately 11%. The material sequenced was blood. Source of these receptors: a woman aged 60-75 years with Graves' hyperthyroidism.

Ten or more counts support this clonotype. The CDR3 DNA reads as TGTGCCAGCAGTACAGATCTAGCGTTCTTGAAGAATGAGCAGTTCTTC. This gives the protein CASSTDLAFLKNEQFF. The chain combines TRBV2 with TRBJ2-1, with D perhaps TRBD2 (6 bases). Germline V gene data show CDR1 as SNHLY and CDR2 as FYNNEI. Trimming cost V 5 bases and J 7 bases, with 21 bases left between them. CDR3 length: 16 residues. The full variable domain, its missing parts supplied by reference TRBV2 and TRBJ2-1, is EPEVTQTPSHQVTQMGQEVILRCVPISNHLYFYWYRQILGQKVEFLVSFYNNEISEKSEIFDDQFSVERPDGSNFTLKIRSTKLEDSAMYFCASSTDLAFLKNEQFFGPGTRLTVL.

This clonotype was detected many times. This chain links TRBV11-2 with TRBJ2-7; 10 bases line up with TRBD1. This CDR3 comprises 19 residues. J gave up 5 bases and V 1 base, and 17 bases lay outside the gene matches. Looked up from germline, CDR1 is SGHAT and CDR2 is FQNNGV. CDR3 in DNA: TGTGCCAGCAGCTTAGTATTAGGGGGGGACAGGGGATGGAACGACGAGCAGTACTTC. Translation: CASSLVLGGDRGWNDEQYF.

The gene calls are TRBV6-2 or TRBV6-3 and TRBJ2-5; a possible D gene is TRBD2 (6 bases). CDR3 length: 14 residues. Germline V gene data show CDR1 as MNHEY and CDR2 as SVGEGT. V was shortened by 6 bases and J by 1 base, with 12 bases between the two germline ends. Here the CDR3 reads CASSLSGVQETQYF. The CDR3 DNA is TGTGCCAGCAGCCTTAGCGGAGTCCAAGAGACCCAGTACTTC.

This clonotype was counted at least ten times. This chain connects TRBV2 to TRBJ1-1; 9 bases are a match to TRBD1. Losses at the gene ends were 4 bases for V and 10 bases for J; bases not matched to a gene: 13. This CDR3 has 15 residues. Germline values: CDR1 SNHLY, CDR2 FYNNEI. This chain's CDR3 is CASSVGLGQGRVAFF. CDR3 nucleotide sequence: TGTGCCAGCAGTGTCGGCTTGGGACAGGGCCGAGTAGCTTTCTTT.

The sample holds many counts of this clonotype. The V gene is TRBV14, the J gene TRBJ2-1; the D gene is possibly TRBD2 (6 bases). The CDR3 covers 17 residues. With 2 bases removed from V and 2 bases from J, the gap between germline ends came to 16 bases. Germline V CDR1 and CDR2: SGHDN, FVKESK. CDR3 DNA sequence: TGTGCCAGCAGCCAAACTCCTTGGAGGGGAACCTACAATGAGCAGTTCTTC. This sequence encodes CASSQTPWRGTYNEQFF.

This clonotype was found many times. The chain is built from TRBV2 and TRBJ2-7; tentatively, D is TRBD2 (5 bases). Between the trimmed V and J ends, which lost 4 bases and 6 bases, there was a span of 13 bases. From germline, CDR1 is SNHLY and CDR2 FYNNEI. The CDR3 spans 13 residues. Here the CDR3 reads CASSVIRSGEQYF. CDR3 coding DNA: TGTGCCAGCAGTGTTATAAGGAGCGGCGAGCAGTACTTC. Complete variable domain (other parts from reference TRBV2 and TRBJ2-7): EPEVTQTPSHQVTQMGQEVILRCVPISNHLYFYWYRQILGQKVEFLVSFYNNEISEKSEIFDDQFSVERPDGSNFTLKIRSTKLEDSAMYFCASSVIRSGEQYFGPGTRLTVT.

This clonotype was counted at least ten times. J is TRBJ1-2 and V is TRBV29-1, with 9 bases identical to TRBD1. Germline V gene lookup returns CDR1 SQVTM and CDR2 ANQGSEA. J gave up 6 bases and V 3 bases, and 2 bases lay outside the gene matches. This CDR3 has 12 amino acids. As DNA, the CDR3 is TGCAGCGTTGACGGACAGGGGCATGGCTACACCTTC. This codes for CSVDGQGHGYTF.

The chain uses TRBV28 and TRBJ2-5; D is perhaps TRBD1 or TRBD2 (5 bases each). Trimming stripped 5 bases from V and 9 bases from J, with 19 bases between. Germline V gene lookup returns CDR1 MDHEN and CDR2 SYDVKM. There are 14 residues in the CDR3. CDR3 in amino acids: CASSRTGRTGAQYF. The CDR3 DNA is TGTGCCAGCAGTCGCACGGGACGGACCGGGGCCCAGTACTTC.

The V and J genes are TRBV11-2 and TRBJ2-3, with 11 bases identical to TRBD2. J was trimmed by 2 bases and V by 5 bases; bases with no gene match: 9. Germline V gene data show CDR1 as SGHAT and CDR2 as FQNNGV. The CDR3 sequence is 17 residues long. CDR3 loop: CASSVTSGRGTTDTQYF. The DNA of the CDR3 is TGTGCCAGCAGCGTAACTAGCGGGAGAGGTACCACAGATACGCAGTATTTT.

The chain joins TRBV20-1 to TRBJ2-1, with 9 bases lining up with TRBD2. The CDR3 contains 14 residues. V was clipped by 6 bases and J by 4 bases; unmatched bases: 7. Germline CDR1 is DFQATT and CDR2 is SNEGSKA (reference sequence). The CDR3 sequence is CSARPAGGYNEQFF. The CDR3 DNA follows: TGCAGTGCCAGACCAGCGGGAGGATACAATGAGCAGTTCTTC.

In this sample, this clonotype turned up many times. A read error is likely, as this CDR3 ends without the conserved phenylalanine or tryptophan. This chain links TRBV28 with TRBJ1-2; 7 bases fit TRBD1. Trimming at V came to 5 bases and at J to 1 base, leaving 4 bases not matched to a gene. The CDR3 is 14 residues long. Germline V lookup: CDR1 MDHEN, CDR2 SYDVKM. The CDR3: CASSPGTVNYGYTL. The DNA for the CDR3 is TGTGCCAGCAGTCCCGGGACAGTTAACTATGGCTACACCCTC.

This clonotype occurred a few times. The chain carries TRBV12-3 or TRBV12-4 and TRBJ2-5, with D uncertain. The ends were cut back, 3 bases at V and 3 bases at J, with 5 bases in the middle. CDR3 length equals 12 residues. The CDR3 protein is CASSFVKETQYF. CDR3 in DNA: TGTGCCAGCAGTTTTGTCAAAGAGACCCAGTACTTC.

This clonotype was counted a few times. The rearrangement joins TRBV3-1 to TRBJ2-7, with TRBD2 matching over 11 bases. Germline V gene sequence: CDR1 LGHDT, CDR2 YNNKEL (reference sequence). V lost 5 bases and J lost 3; bases outside the gene matches: 6. This CDR3 has 15 residues. CDR3 amino acids: CASSVGTSGLYEQYF. The CDR3 region has the DNA TGTGCCAGCAGCGTCGGGACTAGCGGCCTCTACGAGCAGTACTTC.

In this sample, this clonotype turned up a few times. The CDR3 spells CASRMTGFFGYTF. CDR3 bases: TGTGCCAGTAGGATGACAGGCTTTTTTGGCTACACCTTC. V usage is TRBV19 and J usage is TRBJ1-2, with D possibly matching TRBD1 (6 bases). The CDR3 runs to 13 residues. The V gene lost 6 bases and the J gene lost 7 bases, with 15 bases spanning the gap. The germline V gene has CDR1 LNHDA and CDR2 SQIVND (reference sequence).

This clonotype was recorded many times. The J gene is TRBJ1-2, the V gene TRBV18, with a tentative D call TRBD1 (5 bases). The CDR3 is 15 residues long. Trimming stripped 1 base from V and 7 bases from J, with 16 bases between. CDR1 KGHSH and CDR2 LQKENI come from the germline V gene. DNA of the CDR3: TGTGCCAGCTCACCACGAAGGGAAGGGGATCGTGGCTACACCTTC. The encoded protein is CASSPRREGDRGYTF.

The sample holds many counts of this clonotype. The rearrangement joins TRBV11-2 to TRBJ2-4; 8 nucleotides align to TRBD1. The ends lost 6 bases at V and 5 bases at J; junction bases unmatched: 9. This CDR3 is 15 amino acids long. Per the germline V gene, CDR1 is SGHAT and CDR2 is FQNNGV. The CDR3 loop reads CASRPDRGIENIQYF. The CDR3 nucleotides read TGTGCCAGCAGACCTGACAGGGGAATCGAAAACATTCAGTACTTC.

This clonotype has more than one count but fewer than ten. The chain employs TRBV19 and TRBJ2-3, with D perhaps matching TRBD1 (5 bases). Germline V lookup: CDR1 LNHDA, CDR2 SQIVND (reference sequence). This CDR3 has 12 amino acids. V gave up 4 bases and J gave up 5 bases, with 7 bases separating them. The CDR3 DNA reads as TGTGCCAGTAGTACCAGGGTAGATACGCAGTATTTT. It specifies CASSTRVDTQYF.

This clonotype showed up many times. The chain couples TRBV6-2 or TRBV6-3 to TRBJ2-1, with 10 positions matching TRBD2. V trimming: 5 bases; J trimming: 8 bases; junction bases outside the gene matches: 6. This CDR3 contains 14 residues. CDR1 MNHEY and CDR2 SVGEGT come from the germline V gene. Here the CDR3 DNA reads TGTGCCAGCAGTCCCGGGACTAGCGTTGATGAGCAGTTCTTC. As protein: CASSPGTSVDEQFF.

This clonotype was recorded a few times. The chain uses TRBV3-1 and TRBJ2-7, with 8 bases fitting TRBD1. Trimming took 0 bases from V and 3 from J; bases not matched to a gene: 4. The CDR3 runs to 15 residues. Germline CDR1 is LGHDT and CDR2 is YNNKEL (reference sequence). This chain's CDR3 is CASSQDGTGLYEQYF. The CDR3 nucleotides are TGTGCCAGCAGCCAAGATGGGACAGGCCTCTACGAGCAGTACTTC.

This clonotype was seen many times. At one end the junction does not follow the germline gene, possibly because of a read error. CDR3 nucleotides: TGTGCCAGCCAGCGGAGCTTCCAAGAGGCCCAGTACTTC. Protein product: CASQRSFQEAQYF. This sequence joins TRBV12-3 or TRBV12-4 and TRBJ2-5, with D maybe TRBD2 (5 bases). This CDR3 contains 13 residues.

CDR3 amino acids: CASSLWGGEISGNTIYF. DNA of the CDR3: TGTGCCAGCAGTTTATGGGGGGGCGAAATCTCTGGAAACACCATATATTTT. The chain links TRBV28 to TRBJ1-3; possible D gene TRBD1, 6 bases. Trimming stripped 0 bases from V and 0 bases from J, with 12 bases between. The CDR3 length is 17 residues. Germline values: CDR1 MDHEN, CDR2 SYDVKM.

A word on this clonotype: One base away lies a much larger clone, so this may be a sequencing read error. The V gene is TRBV18, the J gene TRBJ1-5, with D hard to call. Trimming stripped 4 bases from V and 3 bases from J, with 7 bases between. Germline-derived CDR1 and CDR2 are KGHSH and LQKENI. The CDR3 is 13 residues long. CDR3 sequence reads: CASSRADNQPQHF. The CDR3 DNA reads TGTGCCAGCTCACGGGCAGACAATCAGCCCCAGCATTTT.

Many counts were recorded for this clonotype. CDR3 protein: CASRPWTGEAYEQYF. CDR3 coding DNA: TGTGCCAGCCGACCATGGACAGGAGAAGCCTACGAGCAGTACTTC. The chain employs TRBV11-2 and TRBJ2-7, with 7 nucleotides matching TRBD1. The CDR3 extends over 15 amino acids. Trimming removed 8 bases from V and 2 bases from J; junction bases left unmatched: 12. Per germline, CDR1 SGHAT and CDR2 FQNNGV.

This clonotype has just a few counts. This sequence joins TRBV20-1 and TRBJ2-7; possible D gene TRBD2, 5 bases. Germline CDR1 reads DFQATT; CDR2 reads SNEGSKA (reference sequence). V was cut by 2 bases and J by 0 bases, with 14 bases left in between. The CDR3 runs to 15 residues. The CDR3 DNA reads TGCAGTGCTAGACCCCGCGGGCTCTTCTCCTACGAGCAGTACTTC. As protein: CSARPRGLFSYEQYF.

This clonotype was detected a few times. The rearrangement uses TRBV6-1 and TRBJ2-2; 9 positions match TRBD2. The V segment lost 6 bases and the J segment 4 bases; nucleotides outside the gene matches: 12. The CDR3 loop spans 17 amino acids. Germline V gene sequence: CDR1 MNHNS, CDR2 SASEGT. The CDR3 DNA follows: TGTGCCAGCAGGAGGGGCGCGGGAGGGCCGAGCACCGGGGAGCTGTTTTTT. Protein product: CASRRGAGGPSTGELFF.

This clonotype was detected ten times or more. V usage is TRBV3-1 and J usage is TRBJ2-1; weak D call: TRBD2 (6 bases). The V and J ends lost 5 bases and 12 bases respectively, with 17 bases between them. The CDR3 contains 13 residues. Looked up from germline, CDR1 is LGHDT and CDR2 is YNNKEL (reference sequence). The CDR3 region is CASSLRDSGRQFF. In DNA, the CDR3 is TGTGCCAGCAGCTTACGGGACTCGGGACGGCAGTTCTTC.

Regarding this clonotype: The junction departs from the called germline gene at one end, perhaps through a read error. The chain links TRBV7-9 to TRBJ2-5; TRBD2 matches 8 bases. The CDR3 contains 17 residues. Germline assignment: CDR1 SEHNR and CDR2 FQNEAQ (reference sequence). CDR3 sequence reads: CASSQRPSGPAQDTQYF. As DNA, the CDR3 is TGTGCCAGCAGCCAAAGGCCTAGCGGGCCTGCCCAAGATACCCAGTACTTC.